The 15 T cell receptor beta chains given below trace back to one sample, sequenced in a study of blood T cells in healthy people across ages. Through a sample-barcoded 5' primer and a J-beta primer mix, a second PCR was run for roughly 6 to 11 cycles. TCRdb independently ran MiXCR on the 5' RACE reads; one entry per CDR3 protein. Of roughly 550,000 distinct CDR3 sequences listed, less than 25% are singletons. The data also belong to a second study, concerning T cells of mothers and their children.

The sample consisted of blood. These receptors were collected from a boy younger than 18 in good health.

The chain employs TRBV20-1 and TRBJ2-5; D is uncertain. The DNA matches TRBJ2-1 better at its end, which makes the J call doubtful. The CDR3 runs 13 residues. The V gene's germline CDR1 is DFQATT and CDR2 SNEGSKA (reference sequence). The CDR3 sequence is CSARAAPGNEQFF. CDR3 DNA sequence: TGCAGTGCTAGAGCAGCTCCTGGCAATGAGCAGTTCTTC.

This clonotype turned up a few times. The chain employs TRBV24-1 and TRBJ2-1, with 11 positions matching TRBD2. The CDR3 spans 15 residues. V gave up 9 bases and J gave up 5 bases; unmatched junction bases: 8. Germline V gene lookup returns CDR1 KGHDR and CDR2 SFDVKD. The CDR3: CATQHPLAGDNEQFF. Written as DNA, the CDR3 is TGTGCCACCCAGCACCCACTAGCGGGAGACAATGAGCAGTTCTTC.

This chain connects TRBV19 to TRBJ1-1; possible D gene TRBD1, 5 bases. Trimming shortened V by 0 bases and J by 1 base, and 12 bases separated the two germline ends. The germline V gene has CDR1 LNHDA and CDR2 SQIVND (reference sequence). The CDR3 runs to 16 residues. The CDR3 nucleotides read TGTGCCAGTAGTATAGAAAAGGCAGGGACGAACACTGAAGCTTTCTTT. Its translation: CASSIEKAGTNTEAFF.

A note on this clonotype: A junction end diverges from the germline sequence, so it may reflect a read error. The V and J genes are TRBV7-9 and TRBJ2-7; no clear D gene. This CDR3 is 13 amino acids long. Germline V gives CDR1 SEHNR, CDR2 FQNEAQ (reference sequence). In DNA, the CDR3 is TGTGCCAGCGTCGATGGTAGTACCTACGAGCGGTACTTC. Translation gives CASVDGSTYERYF.

Remarks on this clonotype: A much larger clone lies a single base off, so this may be a read error. The CDR3 DNA reads as TGTGCCAGCAGCTGGGGACTAGCTGGTGCGACCCAGTACTTC. Translating gives CASSWGLAGATQYF. The chain combines TRBV7-8 with TRBJ2-5; 9 bases line up with TRBD2. With 4 bases clipped from V and 7 bases from J, the junction kept 7 bases outside the gene matches. The CDR3 sequence is 14 residues long. Germline assignment: CDR1 SGHVS and CDR2 FQNEAQ.

Of note for this clonotype: Its ends do not fully match the called genes, so a read error is possible. The rearrangement joins TRBV7-7 to TRBJ2-3; D not resolved. The CDR3 is made up of 14 amino acids. Germline V gene sequence: CDR1 SSHAT, CDR2 FNYEAQ (reference sequence). The CDR3 region is CASSLAHGTDTQYF. CDR3 nucleotide sequence: TGTGCTAGCAGCTTAGCCCACGGTACAGATACGCAGTATTTT.

The chain carries TRBV20-1 and TRBJ1-2; TRBD1 is a possible D gene (5 bases). This CDR3 contains 17 residues. Between the trimmed V and J ends, which lost 2 bases and 7 bases, there was a span of 26 bases. Germline assignment: CDR1 DFQATT and CDR2 SNEGSKA (reference sequence). For the CDR3, the DNA is TGCAGTGCTAGACCCCTGGGGGGGATAACCGGAGGTTTTGGCTACACCTTC. Translation gives CSARPLGGITGGFGYTF.

V and J are TRBV3-1 and TRBJ2-1; 13 bases are shared with TRBD2. V was pared by 7 bases and J by 2 bases, with 8 bases of the junction left unmatched. Per germline, CDR1 LGHDT and CDR2 YNNKEL (reference sequence). This CDR3 spans 17 amino acids. CDR3 nucleotide sequence: TGTGCCAGCACCAAGGGGACTAGCGGGGTCGCCTACAATGAGCAGTTCTTC. Translating it yields CASTKGTSGVAYNEQFF.

This clonotype was counted at least ten times. The chain has TRBV3-1 and TRBJ1-1; the D gene is possibly TRBD1 (6 bases). V lost 4 bases and J lost 6, with 12 bases in between. CDR3 length: 13 amino acids. Germline CDR1 LGHDT, CDR2 YNNKEL (reference sequence). This CDR3 is CASSPTGIPEAFF. The CDR3 DNA sequence: TGTGCCAGCAGCCCCACAGGGATACCTGAAGCTTTCTTT.

This clonotype has just a few counts. This chain connects TRBV20-1 to TRBJ1-1; the D gene is possibly TRBD1 (6 bases). Germline CDR1 and CDR2: DFQATT and SNEGSKA (reference sequence). V was pared by 8 bases and J by 11 bases, with 21 bases between. The CDR3 sequence is 12 residues long. DNA of the CDR3: TGCAGTTCTGGGAAGACCGGGACATCTGCTTTCTTT. The encoded protein is CSSGKTGTSAFF.

This clonotype has a single count. The J gene is TRBJ2-3, the V gene TRBV20-1; D not certain. Germline assignment: CDR1 DFQATT and CDR2 SNEGSKA (reference sequence). The CDR3 covers 16 residues. Trimming stripped 0 bases from V and 0 bases from J, with 13 bases between. CDR3 loop: CSARDSRSYSTDTQYF. Written as DNA, the CDR3 is TGCAGTGCTAGAGATTCCCGATCATATAGCACAGATACGCAGTATTTT.

V and J are TRBV28 and TRBJ1-1; the D is unclear. The CDR3 is made up of 14 amino acids. The ends were cut back, 8 bases at V and 5 bases at J, with 18 bases in the middle. Germline CDR1 and CDR2: MDHEN and SYDVKM. The CDR3, as DNA: TGTGCCAGCGGCCCTTTCGGGGTTTTAACTGAAGCTTTCTTT. Translation: CASGPFGVLTEAFF.

The V gene is TRBV7-9, the J gene TRBJ2-2; D is unclear. Trimming cost V 0 bases and J 2 bases, with 7 bases left between them. CDR3 length: 15 residues. Germline values: CDR1 SEHNR, CDR2 FQNEAQ (reference sequence). CDR3: CASSLAYANTGELFF. Written as DNA, the CDR3 is TGTGCCAGCAGCTTAGCGTATGCCAACACCGGGGAGCTGTTTTTT.

The chain joins TRBV12-3 or TRBV12-4 to TRBJ2-7, with 11 positions matching TRBD2. The CDR3 totals 14 residues. Trimming removed 6 bases from V and 5 bases from J; junction bases left unmatched: 6. CDR3 coding DNA: TGTGCCAGCAGAATACAGGGACTAGCGGACGAGCAGTACTTC. It yields the protein CASRIQGLADEQYF.

This clonotype was recorded a few times. The rearrangement uses TRBV20-1 and TRBJ1-1, with D hard to call. With 8 bases removed from V and 6 bases from J, the gap between germline ends came to 13 bases. Germline assignment: CDR1 DFQATT and CDR2 SNEGSKA (reference sequence). The CDR3 has 11 residues. The CDR3: CSTRESAEAFF. CDR3 DNA: TGCAGTACGAGGGAGAGCGCTGAAGCTTTCTTT.